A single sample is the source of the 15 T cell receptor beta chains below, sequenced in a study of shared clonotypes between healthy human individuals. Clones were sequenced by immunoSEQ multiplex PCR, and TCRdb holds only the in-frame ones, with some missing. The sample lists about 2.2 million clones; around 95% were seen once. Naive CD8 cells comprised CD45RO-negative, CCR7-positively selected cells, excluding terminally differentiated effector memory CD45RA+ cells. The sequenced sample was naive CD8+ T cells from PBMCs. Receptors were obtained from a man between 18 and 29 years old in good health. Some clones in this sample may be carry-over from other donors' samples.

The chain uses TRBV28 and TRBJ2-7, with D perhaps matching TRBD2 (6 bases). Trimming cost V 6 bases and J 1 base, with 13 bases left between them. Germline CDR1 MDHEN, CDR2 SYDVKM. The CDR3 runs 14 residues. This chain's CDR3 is CASRRGPTSYEQYF. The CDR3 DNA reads TGTGCCAGCAGGCGGGGCCCAACATCCTACGAGCAGTACTTC.

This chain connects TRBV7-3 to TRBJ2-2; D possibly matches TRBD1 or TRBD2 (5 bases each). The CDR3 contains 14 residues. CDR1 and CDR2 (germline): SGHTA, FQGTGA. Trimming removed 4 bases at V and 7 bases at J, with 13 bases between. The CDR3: CASSSGDLGGELFF. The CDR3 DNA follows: TGTGCCAGCAGCTCCGGGGACCTTGGCGGGGAGCTGTTTTTT.

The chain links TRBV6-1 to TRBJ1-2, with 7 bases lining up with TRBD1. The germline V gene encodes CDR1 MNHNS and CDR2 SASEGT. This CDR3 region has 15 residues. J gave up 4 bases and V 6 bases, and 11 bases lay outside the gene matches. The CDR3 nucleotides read TGTGCCAGCAGCCCAATCGAGGGGGCAATCTATGGCTACACCTTC. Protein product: CASSPIEGAIYGYTF.

CDR3 loop: CASSLEGGTGIHNEQFF. CDR3 in DNA: TGTGCCAGCAGCTTAGAGGGAGGGACAGGAATCCACAATGAGCAGTTCTTC. The V and J genes are TRBV11-3 and TRBJ2-1; weak D call: TRBD1 (8 bases). The germline V gene encodes CDR1 SGHNT and CDR2 YENEEA. V lost 0 bases and J 5 bases, leaving 17 bases between the germline ends. This CDR3 spans 17 amino acids.

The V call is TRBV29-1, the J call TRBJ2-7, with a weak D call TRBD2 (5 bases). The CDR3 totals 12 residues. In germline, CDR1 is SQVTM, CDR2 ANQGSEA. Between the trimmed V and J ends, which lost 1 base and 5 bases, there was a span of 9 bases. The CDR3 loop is CSVEGGNHEQYF. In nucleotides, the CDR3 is TGCAGCGTTGAAGGAGGGAACCACGAGCAGTACTTC.

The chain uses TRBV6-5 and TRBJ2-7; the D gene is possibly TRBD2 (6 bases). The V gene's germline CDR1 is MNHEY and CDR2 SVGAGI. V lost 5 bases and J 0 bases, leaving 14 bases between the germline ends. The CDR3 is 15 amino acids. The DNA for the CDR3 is TGTGCCAGCAGTCGGCCGGGGAGGAGCTCCTACGAGCAGTACTTC. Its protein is CASSRPGRSSYEQYF.

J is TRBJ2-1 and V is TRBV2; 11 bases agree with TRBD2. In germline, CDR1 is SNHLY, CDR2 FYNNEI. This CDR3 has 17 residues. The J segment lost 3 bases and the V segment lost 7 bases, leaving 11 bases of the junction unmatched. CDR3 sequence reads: CASTNPGLAEDYNEQFF. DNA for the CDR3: TGTGCCAGCACTAACCCGGGACTAGCGGAGGACTACAATGAGCAGTTCTTC.

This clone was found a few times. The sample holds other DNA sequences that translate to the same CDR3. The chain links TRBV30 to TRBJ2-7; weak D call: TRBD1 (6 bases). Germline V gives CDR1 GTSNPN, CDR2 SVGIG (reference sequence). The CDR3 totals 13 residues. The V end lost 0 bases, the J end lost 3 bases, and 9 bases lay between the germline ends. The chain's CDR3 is CAWSVGRGYEQYF. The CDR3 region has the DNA TGTGCCTGGAGTGTAGGCAGGGGCTACGAGCAGTACTTC. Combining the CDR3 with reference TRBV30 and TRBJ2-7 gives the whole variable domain SQTIHQWPATLVQPVGSPLSLECTVEGTSNPNLYWYRQAAGRGLQLLFYSVGIGQISSEVPQNLSASRPQDRQFILSSKKLLLSDSGFYLCAWSVGRGYEQYFGPGTRLTVT.

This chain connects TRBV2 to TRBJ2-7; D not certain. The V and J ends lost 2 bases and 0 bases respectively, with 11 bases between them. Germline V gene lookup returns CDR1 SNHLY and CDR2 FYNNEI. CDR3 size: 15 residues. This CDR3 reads CASSEMAGLSYEQYF. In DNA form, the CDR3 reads TGTGCCAGCAGTGAAATGGCAGGTCTCTCCTACGAGCAGTACTTC.

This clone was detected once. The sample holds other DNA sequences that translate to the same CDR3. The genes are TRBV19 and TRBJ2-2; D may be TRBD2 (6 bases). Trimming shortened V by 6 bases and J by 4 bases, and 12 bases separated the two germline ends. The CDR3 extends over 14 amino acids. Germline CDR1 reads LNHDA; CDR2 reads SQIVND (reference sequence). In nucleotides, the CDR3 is TGTGCCAGTAGCCCACTGGGGGGCACCGGGGAGCTGTTTTTT. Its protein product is CASSPLGGTGELFF.

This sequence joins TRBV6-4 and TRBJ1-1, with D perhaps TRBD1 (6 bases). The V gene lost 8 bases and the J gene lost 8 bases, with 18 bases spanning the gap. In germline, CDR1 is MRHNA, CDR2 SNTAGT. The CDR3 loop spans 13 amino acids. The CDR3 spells CASWTRQVIEAFF. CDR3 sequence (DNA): TGTGCCAGCTGGACCCGACAGGTAATAGAAGCTTTCTTT.

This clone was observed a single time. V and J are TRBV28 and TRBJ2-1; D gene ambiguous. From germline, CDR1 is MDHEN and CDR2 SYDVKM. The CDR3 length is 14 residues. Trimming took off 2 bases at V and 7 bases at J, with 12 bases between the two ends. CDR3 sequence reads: CASSLEWLGNEQFF. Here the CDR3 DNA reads TGTGCCAGCAGTTTAGAATGGCTAGGGAATGAGCAGTTCTTC.

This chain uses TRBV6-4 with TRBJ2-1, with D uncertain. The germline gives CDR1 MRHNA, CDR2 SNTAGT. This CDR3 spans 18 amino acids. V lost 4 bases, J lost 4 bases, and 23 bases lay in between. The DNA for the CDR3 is TGTGCCAGCAGTGTAGGTAAGACTCCCGTGACACCTTACAATGAGCAGTTCTTC. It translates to CASSVGKTPVTPYNEQFF.

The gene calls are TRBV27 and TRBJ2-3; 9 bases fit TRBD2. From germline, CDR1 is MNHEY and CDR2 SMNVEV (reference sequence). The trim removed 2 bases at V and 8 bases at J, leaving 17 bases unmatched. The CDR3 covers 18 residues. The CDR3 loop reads CASSLDRASGAPLGTQYF. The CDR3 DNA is TGTGCCAGCAGTTTAGATCGTGCTAGCGGGGCCCCTTTGGGTACGCAGTATTTT.

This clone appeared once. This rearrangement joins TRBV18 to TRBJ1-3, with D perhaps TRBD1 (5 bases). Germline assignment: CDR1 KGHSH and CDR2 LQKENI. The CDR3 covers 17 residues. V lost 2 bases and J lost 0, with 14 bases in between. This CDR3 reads CASSPLGGPTSGNTIYF. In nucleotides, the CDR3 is TGTGCCAGCTCACCATTGGGGGGACCGACCTCTGGAAACACCATATATTTT.